This T cell receptor (beta chain) appears in the sequencing data of a study of PD-1 blockade in classical Hodgkin lymphoma. A word on this clone: Its antigen is unidentified.

This CDR3 comprises 14 residues. Germline V CDR1 and CDR2: SNHLY, FYNNEI. The trim removed 4 bases at V and 5 bases at J, leaving 7 bases unmatched. Study-level points and caveats: As was reported, newly diagnosed patients showed lower baseline TCR diversity than healthy donors did. Factors driving the repertoire differences, possibly disease activity or prior therapy, remain undefined.

The table came from immunoSEQ multiplex PCR; TCRdb's copy has only in-frame clones and leaves some out. The sample records about 3,300 clones, over 80% being singletons. Time point defined: newly diagnosed, previously untreated cHL patient sample. From thawed PBMCs, CD4+ T cells were purified using magnetic negative selection. The authors compared against newly diagnosed, untreated classical Hodgkin lymphoma PBMCs. The clonotype originates from a human donor with classical Hodgkin lymphoma. The chain is built from TRBV2 and TRBJ1-2; 7 bases line up with TRBD1. The sample comprised CD4+ T cells from blood. In DNA form, the CDR3 reads TGTGCCAGCAGTGGATACAGGGGATCGTATGGCTACACCTTC. Residues: CASSGYRGSYGYTF.